These 17 T cell receptor beta chains share one sample of origin, sequenced in a study of Graves' ophthalmopathy and Graves' hyperthyroidism. CDR3 regions of TCR beta were amplified from RNA transcripts. RT-PCR in the first round used HTBI primers; a second-round multiplex PCR followed. One entry per CDR3 protein results from TCRdb running MiXCR on the multiplex PCR reads. The sample has 200,000 to 250,000 distinct CDR3 sequences, 20% to 25% seen once. Sequencing was carried out using peripheral blood. The receptors originated from a woman aged 45-60 years with Graves' ophthalmopathy.

This clonotype was detected only a few times. One end of the junction fails to match germline, which may point to a read error. The J gene is TRBJ2-7, the V gene TRBV7-2; D is undetermined. CDR1 is SGHTA and CDR2 is FQGNSA in the germline V gene. The CDR3 contains 14 residues. CDR3 coding DNA: TGTGCCAGCAGCTTAGTGTTTCGGAGCTACGAGCAGTCCTTC. This sequence encodes CASSLVFRSYEQSF.

This clonotype showed up many times. The J gene is TRBJ2-5, the V gene TRBV20-1; 13 bases match TRBD2. Germline CDR1 reads DFQATT; CDR2 reads SNEGSKA (reference sequence). Trimming took 6 bases from V and 5 from J; bases not matched to a gene: 6. This CDR3 is 14 amino acids long. Here the CDR3 reads CSATGTSGKETQYF. CDR3 in DNA: TGCAGTGCAACCGGGACTAGCGGGAAGGAGACCCAGTACTTC.

The sample holds many counts of this clonotype. The rearrangement links TRBV11-2 to TRBJ1-2, with TRBD1 matching over 9 bases. With 2 bases clipped from V and 2 bases from J, the junction kept 6 bases outside the gene matches. Germline V gene sequence: CDR1 SGHAT, CDR2 FQNNGV. The CDR3 is 16 residues long. The CDR3 DNA follows: TGTGCCAGCAGCTTAATGGGACAGGGCCCAAACTATGGCTACACCTTC. Amino acid sequence: CASSLMGQGPNYGYTF.

This clonotype has at least ten counts. This rearrangement joins TRBV12-3 or TRBV12-4 to TRBJ1-1; no clear D. V shed 1 base and J shed 4 bases, with 7 bases lying between them. The CDR3 runs 13 residues. Here the CDR3 reads CASSLGQITEAFF. The CDR3 DNA reads TGTGCCAGCAGTTTAGGCCAGATCACTGAAGCTTTCTTT.

The V call is TRBV2, the J call TRBJ2-7; 8 bases fit TRBD2. The CDR3 contains 13 residues. Germline V gene lookup returns CDR1 SNHLY and CDR2 FYNNEI. Trimming at V came to 8 bases and at J to 5 bases, leaving 8 bases not matched to a gene. The DNA of the CDR3 is TGTGCCAGCGGACGGGAGGGCCCAAACGAGCAGTACTTC. Residues: CASGREGPNEQYF. The complete variable domain, with remaining parts taken from reference TRBV2 and TRBJ2-7, reads EPEVTQTPSHQVTQMGQEVILRCVPISNHLYFYWYRQILGQKVEFLVSFYNNEISEKSEIFDDQFSVERPDGSNFTLKIRSTKLEDSAMYFCASGREGPNEQYFGPGTRLTVT.

The chain combines TRBV27 with TRBJ2-7; D uncertain. Germline assignment: CDR1 MNHEY and CDR2 SMNVEV (reference sequence). V was cut by 6 bases and J by 7 bases, with 16 bases left in between. This CDR3 is 13 amino acids long. As DNA, the CDR3 is TGTGCCAGCAGCTTGAACCTCAAAAGGGAGCAGTACTTC. Protein sequence: CASSLNLKREQYF.

This clonotype was recorded many times. The genes are TRBV7-9 and TRBJ1-1; 7 bases fit TRBD1. Looked up from germline, CDR1 is SEHNR and CDR2 is FQNEAQ (reference sequence). The CDR3 is 14 amino acids. V gave up 0 bases and J gave up 4 bases; unmatched junction bases: 2. CDR3 amino acids: CASSLAGQATEAFF. DNA of the CDR3: TGTGCCAGCAGCTTAGCTGGACAGGCCACTGAAGCTTTCTTT.

This clonotype has at least ten counts. The DNA for the CDR3 is TGTGCCAGCAGTGTCGAGACAGGAGAGACCCAGTACTTC. The encoded protein is CASSVETGETQYF. This chain links TRBV28 with TRBJ2-5; possible D gene TRBD1, 6 bases. Germline V gives CDR1 MDHEN, CDR2 SYDVKM. V was cut by 5 bases and J by 4 bases, with 11 bases left in between. CDR3 length equals 13 residues. Looking up the rest from reference TRBV28 and TRBJ2-5 gives the full variable domain: DVKVTQSSRYLVKRTGEKVFLECVQDMDHENMFWYRQDPGLGLRLIYFSYDVKMKEKGDIPEGYSVSREKKERFSLILESASTNQTSMYLCASSVETGETQYFGPGTRLLVL.

This clonotype was seen repeatedly, ten times or more. The gene calls are TRBV7-2 and TRBJ2-7; no reliable D call. The CDR3 loop spans 13 amino acids. V shed 2 bases and J shed 4 bases, with 9 bases lying between them. Germline V gene sequence: CDR1 SGHTA, CDR2 FQGNSA. The CDR3 reads CASSLSPLYEQYF. The CDR3 bases are TGTGCCAGCAGCTTATCCCCGCTTTACGAGCAGTACTTC.

The chain combines TRBV12-5 with TRBJ2-7; weak D call: TRBD1 (6 bases). The V gene lost 1 base and the J gene lost 2 bases, with 12 bases spanning the gap. The CDR3 length is 15 residues. From germline, CDR1 is LGHNT and CDR2 FRNRAP. The CDR3 loop is CASGLGRGPTYEQYF. The CDR3 nucleotides are TGTGCTAGTGGTTTGGGCAGGGGCCCTACCTACGAGCAGTACTTC.

This clonotype was recorded many times. The chain joins TRBV6-1 to TRBJ2-7; a possible D gene is TRBD2 (6 bases). V lost 7 bases and J 6 bases, leaving 16 bases between the germline ends. The CDR3 sequence is 13 residues long. Germline CDR1 MNHNS, CDR2 SASEGT. The CDR3 spells CASTYRRGSEQYF. The DNA for the CDR3 is TGTGCCAGCACCTACCGGCGGGGCTCCGAGCAGTACTTC.

In this sample, this clonotype turned up many times. The V gene is TRBV28, the J gene TRBJ2-5; no definite D call. V dropped 3 bases and J dropped 5 bases, with 13 bases sitting between them. The CDR3 extends over 14 amino acids. Per the germline V gene, CDR1 is MDHEN and CDR2 is SYDVKM. The CDR3 reads CASSFARRPETQYF. In DNA form, the CDR3 reads TGTGCCAGCAGTTTTGCCCGCCGCCCCGAGACCCAGTACTTC.

Ten or more counts support this clonotype. J is TRBJ2-7 and V is TRBV27; D is perhaps TRBD2 (5 bases). Trimming took 4 bases from V and 2 from J, leaving 15 bases between them. Per the germline V gene, CDR1 is MNHEY and CDR2 is SMNVEV (reference sequence). The CDR3 has 15 residues. DNA of the CDR3: TGTGCCAGCAGTTCCCTAGAGGGTATGACCTACGAGCAGTACTTC. As protein: CASSSLEGMTYEQYF.

This clonotype occurred many times. V is TRBV12-3 or TRBV12-4 and J is TRBJ2-4; the D gene is possibly TRBD2 (5 bases). The CDR3 sequence is 11 residues long. With 10 bases removed from V and 5 bases from J, the gap between germline ends came to 9 bases. CDR3 region: CATGDQNIQYF. The CDR3 coding sequence is TGTGCCACCGGGGATCAAAACATTCAGTACTTC.

This clonotype came up a few times. The chain links TRBV27 to TRBJ2-2; D may match TRBD1 or TRBD2 (5 bases each). This CDR3 has 15 amino acids. The germline CDR1 and CDR2 sequences are MNHEY and SMNVEV (reference sequence). The ends were cut back, 6 bases at V and 6 bases at J, with 17 bases in the middle. DNA for the CDR3: TGTGCCAGCAGCTTAGGCTCACTGGGGGCCGGGGAGCTGTTTTTT. This encodes CASSLGSLGAGELFF.

This clonotype has a count of ten or more. The genes are TRBV27 and TRBJ2-7; D may be TRBD2 (5 bases). The germline V gene encodes CDR1 MNHEY and CDR2 SMNVEV (reference sequence). The CDR3 extends over 11 amino acids. Trimming removed 5 bases from V and 5 bases from J, with 7 bases in between. The CDR3 coding sequence is TGTGCCAGCAGTAGGAGGAACGAGCAGTACTTC. This codes for CASSRRNEQYF.

The chain combines TRBV28 with TRBJ2-5; D ambiguous. CDR3 length: 13 residues. Germline assignment: CDR1 MDHEN and CDR2 SYDVKM. Deletions cut 6 bases from V and 5 bases from J, with 13 bases between. This CDR3 reads CASSSTHWETQYF. CDR3 DNA: TGTGCCAGCAGCTCAACCCATTGGGAGACCCAGTACTTC. Variable domain in full (rest from reference TRBV28 and TRBJ2-5): DVKVTQSSRYLVKRTGEKVFLECVQDMDHENMFWYRQDPGLGLRLIYFSYDVKMKEKGDIPEGYSVSREKKERFSLILESASTNQTSMYLCASSSTHWETQYFGPGTRLLVL.